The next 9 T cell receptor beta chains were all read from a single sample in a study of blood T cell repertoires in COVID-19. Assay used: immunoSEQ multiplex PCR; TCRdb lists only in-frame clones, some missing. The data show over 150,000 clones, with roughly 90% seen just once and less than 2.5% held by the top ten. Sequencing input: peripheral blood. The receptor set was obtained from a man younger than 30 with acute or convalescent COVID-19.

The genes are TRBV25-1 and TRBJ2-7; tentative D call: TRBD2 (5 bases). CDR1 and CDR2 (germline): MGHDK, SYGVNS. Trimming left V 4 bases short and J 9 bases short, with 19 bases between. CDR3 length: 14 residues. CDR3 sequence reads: CASSVDSTTSPQYF. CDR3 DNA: TGTGCCAGCAGTGTGGACTCGACGACATCGCCGCAGTACTTC.

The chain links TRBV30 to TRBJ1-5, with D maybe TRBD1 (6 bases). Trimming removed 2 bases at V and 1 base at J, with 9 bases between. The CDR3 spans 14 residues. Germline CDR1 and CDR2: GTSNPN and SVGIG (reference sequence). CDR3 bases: TGTGCCTGGAGTCGTACAGGGAGCAATCAGCCCCAGCATTTT. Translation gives CAWSRTGSNQPQHF.

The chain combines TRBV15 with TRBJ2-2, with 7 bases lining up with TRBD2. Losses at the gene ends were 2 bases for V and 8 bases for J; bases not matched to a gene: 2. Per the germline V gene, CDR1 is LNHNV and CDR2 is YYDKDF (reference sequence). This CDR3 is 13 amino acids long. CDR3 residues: CATSRTSAGELFF. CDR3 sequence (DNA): TGTGCCACCAGCAGAACTAGCGCGGGGGAGCTGTTTTTT.

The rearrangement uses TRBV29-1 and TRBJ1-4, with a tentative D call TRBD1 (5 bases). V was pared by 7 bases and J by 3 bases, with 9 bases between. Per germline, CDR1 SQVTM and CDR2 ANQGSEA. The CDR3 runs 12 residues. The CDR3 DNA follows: TGCAGCGCCAGACAGCCTAATGAAAAACTGTTTTTT. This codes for CSARQPNEKLFF. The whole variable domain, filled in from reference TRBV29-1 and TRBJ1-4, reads SAVISQKPSRDICQRGTSLTIQCQVDSQVTMMFWYRQQPGQSLTLIATANQGSEATYESGFVIDKFPISRPNLTFSTLTVSNMSPEDSSIYLCSARQPNEKLFFGSGTQLSVL.

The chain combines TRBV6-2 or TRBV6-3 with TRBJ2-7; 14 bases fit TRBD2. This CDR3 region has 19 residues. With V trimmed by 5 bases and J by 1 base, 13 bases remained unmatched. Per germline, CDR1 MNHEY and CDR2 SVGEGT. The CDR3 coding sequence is TGTGCCAGCAGTCCCCTGGGACTAGCGGGAGTTGGAAGGTCCTACGAGCAGTACTTC. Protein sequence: CASSPLGLAGVGRSYEQYF.

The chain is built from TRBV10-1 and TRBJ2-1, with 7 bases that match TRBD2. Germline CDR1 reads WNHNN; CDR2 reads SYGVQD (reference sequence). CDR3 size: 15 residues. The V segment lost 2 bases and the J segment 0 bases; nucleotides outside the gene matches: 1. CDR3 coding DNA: TGCGCCAGCAGTGAGGGCGGGAGCTCCTACAATGAGCAGTTCTTC. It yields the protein CASSEGGSSYNEQFF.

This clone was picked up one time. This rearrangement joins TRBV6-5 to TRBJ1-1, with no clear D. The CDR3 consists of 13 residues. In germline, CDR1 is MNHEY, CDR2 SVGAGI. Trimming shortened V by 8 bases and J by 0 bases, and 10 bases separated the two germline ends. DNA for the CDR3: TGTGCCAGCGGTCGGGGTGTGAACACTGAAGCTTTCTTT. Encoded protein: CASGRGVNTEAFF.

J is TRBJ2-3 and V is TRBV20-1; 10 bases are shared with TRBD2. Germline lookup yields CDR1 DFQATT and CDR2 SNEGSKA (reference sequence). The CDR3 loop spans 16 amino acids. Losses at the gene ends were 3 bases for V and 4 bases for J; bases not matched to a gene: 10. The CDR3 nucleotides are TGCAGTGCTAGTCTCCGTCTAGCGGGAGAGGCAGATACGCAGTATTTT. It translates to CSASLRLAGEADTQYF.

This CDR3 reads CASSLGTGFNYGYTF. The CDR3 DNA sequence: TGTGCCAGCAGCTTAGGAACGGGATTCAACTATGGCTACACCTTC. The chain uses TRBV7-2 and TRBJ1-2; unclear D gene. In germline, CDR1 is SGHTA, CDR2 FQGNSA. The CDR3 sequence is 15 residues long. V was shortened by 1 base and J by 2 bases, with 11 bases between the two germline ends.